The 2 T cell receptor beta chains presented below share a single source sample, sequenced in a study of cytomegalovirus exposure and HLA in healthy donors. PCR amplification relied on 60 Vbeta primers (plus 13 Jbeta primers). This table comes from immunoSEQ multiplex PCR, and its TCRdb copy is limited to in-frame clones, with some not included. The data contain roughly 120,000 clones, around 60% of them seen just once; the ten biggest clones take up roughly 9%. The sample taken for sequencing was PBMCs. The receptors were sampled from a woman in her 40s in good health and CMV-seropositive.

V usage is TRBV4-1 and J usage is TRBJ1-3; 7 nucleotides align to TRBD1. The ends lost 4 bases at V and 6 bases at J; junction bases unmatched: 12. This CDR3 has 16 amino acids. Germline assignment: CDR1 MGHRA and CDR2 YSYEKL. The CDR3 loop is CASSPMGTAVLNTIYF. The CDR3 region has the DNA TGCGCCAGCAGCCCAATGGGGACAGCGGTATTAAACACCATATATTTT.

This clone was detected many times. The chain couples TRBV27 to TRBJ1-3, with 7 bases lining up with TRBD1. Germline V gene data show CDR1 as MNHEY and CDR2 as SMNVEV (reference sequence). The CDR3 length is 15 residues. V trimming: 5 bases; J trimming: 2 bases; junction bases outside the gene matches: 6. The CDR3 DNA is TGTGCCAGCAGTACCGACAGGGAAGCTGGAAACACCATATATTTT. It translates to CASSTDREAGNTIYF.